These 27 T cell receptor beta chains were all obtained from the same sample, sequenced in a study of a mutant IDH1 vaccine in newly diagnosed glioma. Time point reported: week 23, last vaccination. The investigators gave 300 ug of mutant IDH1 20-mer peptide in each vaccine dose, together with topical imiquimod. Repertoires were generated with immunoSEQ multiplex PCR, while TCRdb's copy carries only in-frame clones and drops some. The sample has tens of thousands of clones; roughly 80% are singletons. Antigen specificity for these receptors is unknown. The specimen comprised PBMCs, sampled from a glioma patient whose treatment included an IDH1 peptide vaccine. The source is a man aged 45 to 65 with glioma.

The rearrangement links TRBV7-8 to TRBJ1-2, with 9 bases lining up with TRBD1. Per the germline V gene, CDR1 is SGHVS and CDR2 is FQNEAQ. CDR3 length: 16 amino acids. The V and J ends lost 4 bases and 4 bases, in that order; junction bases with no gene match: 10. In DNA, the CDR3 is TGTGCCAGCAGCTCCCTGGACAGGGGAGGGCCCTATGGCTACACCTTC. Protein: CASSSLDRGGPYGYTF.

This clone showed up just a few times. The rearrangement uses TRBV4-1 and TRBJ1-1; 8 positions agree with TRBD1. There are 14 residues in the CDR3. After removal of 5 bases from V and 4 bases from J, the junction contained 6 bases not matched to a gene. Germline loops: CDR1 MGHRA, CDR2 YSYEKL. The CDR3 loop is CASSSQGGTTEAFF. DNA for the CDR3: TGCGCCAGCAGCTCACAGGGGGGAACCACTGAAGCTTTCTTT.

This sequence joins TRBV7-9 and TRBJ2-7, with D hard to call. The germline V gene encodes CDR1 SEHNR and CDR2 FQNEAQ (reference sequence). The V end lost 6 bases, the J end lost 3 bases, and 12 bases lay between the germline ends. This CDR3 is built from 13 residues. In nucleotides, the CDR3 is TGTGCCAGCAGGCCGACCGAACTCTACGAGCAGTACTTC. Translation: CASRPTELYEQYF.

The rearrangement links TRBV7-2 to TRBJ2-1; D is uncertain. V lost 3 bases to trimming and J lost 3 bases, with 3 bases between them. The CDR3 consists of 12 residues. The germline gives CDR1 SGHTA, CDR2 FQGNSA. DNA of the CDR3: TGTGCCAGCAGCTTCGGCTACAATGAGCAGTTCTTC. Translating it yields CASSFGYNEQFF.

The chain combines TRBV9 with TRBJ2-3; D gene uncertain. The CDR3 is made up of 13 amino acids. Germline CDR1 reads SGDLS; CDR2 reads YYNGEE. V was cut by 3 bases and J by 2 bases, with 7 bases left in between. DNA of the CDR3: TGTGCCAGCAGCGAGCAAGCCACAGATACGCAGTATTTT. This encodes CASSEQATDTQYF.

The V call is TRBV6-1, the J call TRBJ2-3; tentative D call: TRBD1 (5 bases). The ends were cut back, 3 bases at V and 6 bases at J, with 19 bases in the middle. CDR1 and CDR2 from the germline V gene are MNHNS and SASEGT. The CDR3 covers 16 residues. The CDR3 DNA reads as TGTGCCAGCAGTGACTTCGAACAGGCTGCAGGGGATACGCAGTATTTT. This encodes CASSDFEQAAGDTQYF.

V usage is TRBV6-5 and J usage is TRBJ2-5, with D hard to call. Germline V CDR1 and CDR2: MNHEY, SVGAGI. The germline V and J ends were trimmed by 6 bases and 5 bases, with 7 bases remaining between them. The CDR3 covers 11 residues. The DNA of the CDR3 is TGTGCCAGCAGCCAAGGGGAGACCCAGTACTTC. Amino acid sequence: CASSQGETQYF.

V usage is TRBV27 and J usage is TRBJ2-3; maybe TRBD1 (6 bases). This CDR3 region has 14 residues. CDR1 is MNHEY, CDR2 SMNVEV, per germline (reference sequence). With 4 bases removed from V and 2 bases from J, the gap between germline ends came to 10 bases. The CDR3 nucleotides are TGTGCCAGCAGTTACGACAGGAACACAGATACGCAGTATTTT. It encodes CASSYDRNTDTQYF.

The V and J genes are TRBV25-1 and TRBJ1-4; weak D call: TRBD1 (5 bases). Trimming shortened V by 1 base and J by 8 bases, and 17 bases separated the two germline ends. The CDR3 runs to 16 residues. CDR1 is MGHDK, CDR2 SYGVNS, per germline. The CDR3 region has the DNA TGTGCCAGCAGTGAATCCGGAGGGGCCGGCTACGAAAAACTGTTTTTT. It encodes CASSESGGAGYEKLFF.

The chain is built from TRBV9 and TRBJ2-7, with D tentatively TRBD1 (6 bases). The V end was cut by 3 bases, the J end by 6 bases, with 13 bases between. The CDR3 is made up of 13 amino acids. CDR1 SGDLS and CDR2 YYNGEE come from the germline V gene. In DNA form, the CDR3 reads TGTGCCAGCAGCGGACAGGTCCCCAGCGAGCAGTACTTC. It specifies CASSGQVPSEQYF. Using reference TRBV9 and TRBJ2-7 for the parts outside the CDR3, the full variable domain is DSGVTQTPKHLITATGQRVTLRCSPRSGDLSVYWYQQSLDQGLQFLIQYYNGEERAKGNILERFSAQQFPDLHSELNLSSLELGDSALYFCASSGQVPSEQYFGPGTRLTVT.

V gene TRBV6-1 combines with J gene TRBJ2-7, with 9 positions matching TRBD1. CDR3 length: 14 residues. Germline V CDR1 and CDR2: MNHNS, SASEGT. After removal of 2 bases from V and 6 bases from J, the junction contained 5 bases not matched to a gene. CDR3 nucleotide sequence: TGTGCCAGCAGTGAAACGGGACAGGGAATCGAGCAGTACTTC. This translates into CASSETGQGIEQYF.

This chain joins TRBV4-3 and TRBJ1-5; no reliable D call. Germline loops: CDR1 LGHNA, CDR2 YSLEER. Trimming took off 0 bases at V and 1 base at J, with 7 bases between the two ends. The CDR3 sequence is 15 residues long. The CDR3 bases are TGCGCCAGCAGCCAAGATCTAGCCAGCAATCAGCCCCAGCATTTT. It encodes CASSQDLASNQPQHF.

The CDR3 nucleotides read TGTGCCAGCATAAAGGCGACAGGGGTCTCCTACGAGCAGTACTTC. Its translation is CASIKATGVSYEQYF. The genes are TRBV6-5 and TRBJ2-7; 8 bases are a match to TRBD1. From germline, CDR1 is MNHEY and CDR2 SVGAGI. The length of the CDR3 is 15 residues. J was trimmed by 0 bases and V by 7 bases; bases with no gene match: 8.

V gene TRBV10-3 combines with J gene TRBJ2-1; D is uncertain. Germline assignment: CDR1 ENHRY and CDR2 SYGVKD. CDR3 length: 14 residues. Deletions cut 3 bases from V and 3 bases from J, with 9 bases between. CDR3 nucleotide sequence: TGTGCCATCAGTGAATCCGACAACTACAATGAGCAGTTCTTC. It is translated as CAISESDNYNEQFF.

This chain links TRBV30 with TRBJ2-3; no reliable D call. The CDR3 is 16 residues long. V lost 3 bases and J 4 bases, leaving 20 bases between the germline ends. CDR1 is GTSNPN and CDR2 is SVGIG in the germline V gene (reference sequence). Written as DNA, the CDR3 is TGTGCCTGGAGGGCAGGCCTGTCTCAACGAGCAGATACGCAGTATTTT. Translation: CAWRAGLSQRADTQYF. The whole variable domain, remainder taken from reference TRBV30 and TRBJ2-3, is SQTIHQWPATLVQPVGSPLSLECTVEGTSNPNLYWYRQAAGRGLQLLFYSVGIGQISSEVPQNLSASRPQDRQFILSSKKLLLSDSGFYLCAWRAGLSQRADTQYFGPGTRLTVL.

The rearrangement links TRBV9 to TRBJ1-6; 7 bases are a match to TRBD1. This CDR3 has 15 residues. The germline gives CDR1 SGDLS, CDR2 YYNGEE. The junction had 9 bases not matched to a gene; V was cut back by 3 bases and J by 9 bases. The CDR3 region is CASSDNRGGGSPLHF. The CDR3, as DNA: TGTGCCAGCAGCGATAACAGGGGTGGAGGTTCACCCCTCCACTTT.

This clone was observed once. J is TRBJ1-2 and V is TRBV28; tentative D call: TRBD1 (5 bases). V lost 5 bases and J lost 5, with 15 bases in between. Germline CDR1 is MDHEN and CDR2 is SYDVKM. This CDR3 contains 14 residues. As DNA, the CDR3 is TGTGCCAGCAGTGAGGCAGGGCACAGTTATGGCTACACCTTC. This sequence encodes CASSEAGHSYGYTF.

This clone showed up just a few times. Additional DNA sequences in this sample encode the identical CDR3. The CDR3 nucleotides read TGTGCCTGGACATTGAACACTGAAGCTTTCTTT. Translated, it gives CAWTLNTEAFF. The chain is built from TRBV30 and TRBJ1-1, with D unresolved. V lost 4 bases and J lost 0, with 3 bases in between. Germline loops: CDR1 GTSNPN, CDR2 SVGIG (reference sequence). The CDR3 sequence is 11 residues long.

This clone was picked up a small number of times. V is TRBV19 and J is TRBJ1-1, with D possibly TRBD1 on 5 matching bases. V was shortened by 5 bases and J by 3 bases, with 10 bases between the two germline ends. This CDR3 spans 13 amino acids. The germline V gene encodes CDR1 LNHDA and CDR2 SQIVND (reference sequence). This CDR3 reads CASSLGGDTEAFF. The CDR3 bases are TGTGCCAGTAGTCTGGGGGGAGACACTGAAGCTTTCTTT.

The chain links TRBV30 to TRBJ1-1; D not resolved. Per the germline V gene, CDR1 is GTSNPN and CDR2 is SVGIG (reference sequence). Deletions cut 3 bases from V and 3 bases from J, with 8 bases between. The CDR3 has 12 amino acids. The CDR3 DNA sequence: TGTGCCTGGAGGGAGGGATACACTGAAGCTTTCTTT. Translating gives CAWREGYTEAFF.

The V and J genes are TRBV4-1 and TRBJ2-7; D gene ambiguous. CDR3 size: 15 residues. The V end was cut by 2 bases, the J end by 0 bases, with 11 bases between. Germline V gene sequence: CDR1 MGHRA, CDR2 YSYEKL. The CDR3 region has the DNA TGCGCCAGCAGCCAACCTGAGAGAAACTCCTACGAGCAGTACTTC. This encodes CASSQPERNSYEQYF.

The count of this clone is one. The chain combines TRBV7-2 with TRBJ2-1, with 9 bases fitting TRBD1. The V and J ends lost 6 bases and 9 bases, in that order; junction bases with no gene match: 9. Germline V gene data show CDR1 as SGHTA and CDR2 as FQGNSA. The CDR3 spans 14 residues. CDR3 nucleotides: TGTGCCAGCAGATCGGGACAGGGACGATTTGAGCAGTTCTTC. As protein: CASRSGQGRFEQFF.

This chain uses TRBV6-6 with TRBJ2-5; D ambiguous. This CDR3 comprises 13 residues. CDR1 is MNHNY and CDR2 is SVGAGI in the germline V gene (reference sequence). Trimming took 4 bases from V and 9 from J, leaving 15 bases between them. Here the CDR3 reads CASSSLGLESQYF. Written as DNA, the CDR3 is TGTGCCAGCAGTTCCCTAGGGCTCGAGTCCCAGTACTTC.

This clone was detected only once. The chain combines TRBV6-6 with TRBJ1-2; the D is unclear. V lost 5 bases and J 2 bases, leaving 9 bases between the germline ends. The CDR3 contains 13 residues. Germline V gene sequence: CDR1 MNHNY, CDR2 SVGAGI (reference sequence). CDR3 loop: CASSQQENYGYTF. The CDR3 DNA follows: TGTGCCAGCAGTCAACAAGAAAACTATGGCTACACCTTC.

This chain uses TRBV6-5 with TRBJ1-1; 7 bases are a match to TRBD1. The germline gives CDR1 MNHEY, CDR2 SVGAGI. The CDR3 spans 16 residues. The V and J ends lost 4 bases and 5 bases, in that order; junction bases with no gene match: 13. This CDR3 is CASSSAYGDRWTEAFF. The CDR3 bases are TGTGCCAGCAGTTCCGCCTACGGGGACAGATGGACTGAAGCTTTCTTT.

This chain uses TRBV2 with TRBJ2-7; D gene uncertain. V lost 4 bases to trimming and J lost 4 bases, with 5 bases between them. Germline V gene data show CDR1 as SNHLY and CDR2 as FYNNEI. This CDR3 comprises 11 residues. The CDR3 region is CASSARYEQYF. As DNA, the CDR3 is TGTGCCAGCAGTGCCAGGTACGAGCAGTACTTC.

The CDR3 spells CASSLRADGEKLFF. DNA for the CDR3: TGTGCCAGCAGTCTAAGGGCCGACGGTGAAAAACTGTTTTTT. V usage is TRBV5-4 and J usage is TRBJ1-4; D ambiguous. V was trimmed by 5 bases and J by 7 bases, leaving 15 bases between them. The germline V gene encodes CDR1 SGHNT and CDR2 YYREEE (reference sequence). This CDR3 region has 14 residues. The full variable domain, completed using reference TRBV5-4 and TRBJ1-4, is ETGVTQSPTHLIKTRGQQVTLRCSSQSGHNTVSWYQQALGQGPQFIFQYYREEENGRGNFPPRFSGLQFPNYSSELNVNALELDDSALYLCASSLRADGEKLFFGSGTQLSVL.